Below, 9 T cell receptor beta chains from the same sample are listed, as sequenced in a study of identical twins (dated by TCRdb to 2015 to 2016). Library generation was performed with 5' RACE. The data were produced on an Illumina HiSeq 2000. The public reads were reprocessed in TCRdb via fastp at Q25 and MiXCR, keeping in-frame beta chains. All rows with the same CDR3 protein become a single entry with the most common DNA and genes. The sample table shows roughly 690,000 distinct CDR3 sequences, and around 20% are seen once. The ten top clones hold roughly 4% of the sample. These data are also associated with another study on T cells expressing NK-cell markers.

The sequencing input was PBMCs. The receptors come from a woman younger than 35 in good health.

DNA for the CDR3: TGTGCCAGCAGCTTAGACTGGGATTGGGGTGAGACCCAGTACTTC. It specifies CASSLDWDWGETQYF. The chain is built from TRBV7-2 and TRBJ2-5; D is unclear. The germline V and J ends were trimmed by 1 base and 5 bases, with 14 bases remaining between them. Germline V gives CDR1 SGHTA, CDR2 FQGNSA. The CDR3 sequence is 15 residues long.

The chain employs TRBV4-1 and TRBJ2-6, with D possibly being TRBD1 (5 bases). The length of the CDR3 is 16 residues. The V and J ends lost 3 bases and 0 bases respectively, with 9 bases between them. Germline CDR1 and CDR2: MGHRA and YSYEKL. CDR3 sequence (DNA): TGCGCCAGCAGCCATCCAGGGTTCTCTGGGGCCAACGTCCTGACTTTC. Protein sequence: CASSHPGFSGANVLTF.

Here the CDR3 reads CASSLGGTITNEKLFF. CDR3 nucleotides: TGTGCCAGCAGCTTGGGAGGGACAATTACTAATGAAAAACTGTTTTTT. This chain joins TRBV7-9 and TRBJ1-4, with D possibly TRBD1 on 6 matching bases. Germline loops: CDR1 SEHNR, CDR2 FQNEAQ (reference sequence). V gave up 3 bases and J gave up 2 bases, with 13 bases separating them. The CDR3 is 16 residues long. Full variable domain (remainder filled in from reference TRBV7-9 and TRBJ1-4): DTGVSQNPRHKITKRGQNVTFRCDPISEHNRLYWYRQTLGQGPEFLTYFQNEAQLEKSRLLSDRFSAERPKGSFSTLEIQRTEQGDSAMYLCASSLGGTITNEKLFFGSGTQLSVL.

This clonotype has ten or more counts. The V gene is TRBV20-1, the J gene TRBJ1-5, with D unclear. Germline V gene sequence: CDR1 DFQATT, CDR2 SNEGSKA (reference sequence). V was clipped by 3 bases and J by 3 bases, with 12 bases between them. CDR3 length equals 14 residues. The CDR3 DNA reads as TGCAGTGCTAGTCTCGGCCCGTTCAATCAGCCCCAGCATTTT. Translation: CSASLGPFNQPQHF.

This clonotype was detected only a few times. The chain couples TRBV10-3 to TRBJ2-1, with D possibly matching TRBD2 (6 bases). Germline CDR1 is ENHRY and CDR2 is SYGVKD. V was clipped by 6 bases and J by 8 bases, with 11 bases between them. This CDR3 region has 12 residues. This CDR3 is CAISGSPDEQFF. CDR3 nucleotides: TGTGCCATCAGCGGGAGCCCAGATGAGCAGTTCTTC.

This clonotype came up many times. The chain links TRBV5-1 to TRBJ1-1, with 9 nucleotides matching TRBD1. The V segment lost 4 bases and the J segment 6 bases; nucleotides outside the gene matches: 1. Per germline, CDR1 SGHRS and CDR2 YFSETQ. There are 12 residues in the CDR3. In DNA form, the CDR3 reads TGCGCCAGCAGCAGGGACAGGGCTGAAGCTTTCTTT. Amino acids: CASSRDRAEAFF.

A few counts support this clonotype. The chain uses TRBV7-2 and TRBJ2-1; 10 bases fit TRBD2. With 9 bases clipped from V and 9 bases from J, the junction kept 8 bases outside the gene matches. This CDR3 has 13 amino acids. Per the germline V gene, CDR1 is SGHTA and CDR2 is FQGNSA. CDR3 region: CASASGGAVEQFF. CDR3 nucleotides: TGTGCCAGTGCGAGCGGGGGGGCCGTTGAGCAGTTCTTC.

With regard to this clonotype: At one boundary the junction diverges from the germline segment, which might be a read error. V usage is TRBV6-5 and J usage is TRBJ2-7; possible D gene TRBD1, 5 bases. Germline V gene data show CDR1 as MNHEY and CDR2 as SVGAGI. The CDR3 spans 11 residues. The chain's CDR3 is CASIPGRQSSF. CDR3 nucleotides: TGTGCCAGCATTCCTGGACGACAGTCCTCCTTC.

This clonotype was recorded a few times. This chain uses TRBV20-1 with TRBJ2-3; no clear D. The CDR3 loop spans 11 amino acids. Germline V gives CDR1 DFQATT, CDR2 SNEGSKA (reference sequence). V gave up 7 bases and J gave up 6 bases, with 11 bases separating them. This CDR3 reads CSVEAVDTQYF. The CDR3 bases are TGCAGTGTCGAGGCGGTGGATACGCAGTATTTT.